One sample yielded the 30 T cell receptor beta chains listed below, sequenced in a study of blood T cells in healthy people across ages. A J-beta primer mix and a sample-barcoded 5' primer were used in a second PCR of about 7 to 12 cycles. TCRdb processed the 5' RACE reads anew with MiXCR; each CDR3 protein has one entry. The sample contains hundreds of thousands of distinct CDR3 sequences, 25% to 35% of which appear only once. The sample was also linked to a second study, of T cells of mothers and their children.

Specimen: blood. These TCRs come from a boy between 2 and 10 years old in good health.

This clonotype was counted a few times. This chain links TRBV7-2 with TRBJ1-3; 7 bases are a match to TRBD1. Germline values: CDR1 SGHTA, CDR2 FQGNSA. The CDR3 loop spans 17 amino acids. J lost 0 bases, V lost 2 bases, and 7 bases had no gene match. CDR3 residues: CASSLRPQGFSGNTIYF. CDR3 coding DNA: TGTGCCAGCAGCTTACGCCCACAGGGGTTCTCTGGAAACACCATATATTTT.

This clonotype has just a few counts. The V and J genes are TRBV20-1 and TRBJ2-7; 9 bases agree with TRBD1. V lost 5 bases and J lost 6; bases outside the gene matches: 5. From germline, CDR1 is DFQATT and CDR2 SNEGSKA (reference sequence). There are 12 residues in the CDR3. The DNA for the CDR3 is TGCAGTGCTCTGACAGGGGGGGGCGAGCAGTACTTC. Its translation is CSALTGGGEQYF.

This clonotype was found a few times. The chain links TRBV27 to TRBJ2-7; D is unclear. This CDR3 has 14 residues. V lost 2 bases and J 0 bases, leaving 8 bases between the germline ends. In germline, CDR1 is MNHEY, CDR2 SMNVEV (reference sequence). CDR3 DNA: TGTGCCAGCAGTTTAACAGTGAGCTCCTACGAGCAGTACTTC. Translation gives CASSLTVSSYEQYF.

The chain uses TRBV5-1 and TRBJ2-7, with D possibly TRBD2 on 6 matching bases. Trimming left V 1 base short and J 0 bases short, with 11 bases between. This CDR3 has 15 amino acids. Per germline, CDR1 SGHRS and CDR2 YFSETQ. This CDR3 reads CASSLFAGPSYEQYF. The CDR3 nucleotides read TGCGCCAGCAGCTTGTTTGCGGGACCCTCCTACGAGCAGTACTTC. Filled out from reference TRBV5-1 and TRBJ2-7, the complete variable domain reads KAGVTQTPRYLIKTRGQQVTLSCSPISGHRSVSWYQQTPGQGLQFLFEYFSETQRNKGNFPGRFSGRQFSNSRSEMNVSTLELGDSALYLCASSLFAGPSYEQYFGPGTRLTVT.

This clonotype turned up a few times. The J gene is TRBJ2-5, the V gene TRBV7-3, with a possible D match to TRBD2 (7 bases). Germline V gives CDR1 SGHTA, CDR2 FQGTGA. This CDR3 contains 17 residues. Trimming removed 2 bases at V and 5 bases at J, with 21 bases between. DNA of the CDR3: TGTGCCAGCAGCTTAGAGGGGGGAGGGACAAGCCGGGAGACCCAGTACTTC. Translation gives CASSLEGGGTSRETQYF.

This clonotype was recorded a few times. V and J are TRBV10-1 and TRBJ2-5; D tentatively fits TRBD1 or TRBD2 (5 bases each). Gene TRBJ2-7 matches the end of the DNA better, so the J call may be wrong. This CDR3 contains 12 residues. Germline CDR1 WNHNN, CDR2 SYGVQD (reference sequence). Here the CDR3 DNA reads TGCGCCAGCAGTGACAGGGAGAACGAGCAGTACTTC. As protein: CASSDRENEQYF.

This rearrangement joins TRBV9 to TRBJ1-5; 8 bases fit TRBD1. J was trimmed by 5 bases and V by 0 bases; bases with no gene match: 4. Germline CDR1 is SGDLS and CDR2 is YYNGEE. The CDR3 has 15 amino acids. The CDR3 coding sequence is TGTGCCAGCAGCGTAGGGCCAGGGGGCGATCAGCCCCAGCATTTT. This encodes CASSVGPGGDQPQHF.

This clonotype was picked up a small number of times. The chain has TRBV10-3 and TRBJ1-2; D not resolved. This CDR3 has 13 residues. Germline CDR1 reads ENHRY; CDR2 reads SYGVKD. Trimming took 10 bases from V and 2 from J, leaving 14 bases between them. CDR3 DNA: TGTGCCACTCGAGGGATGGAAAACTATGGCTACACCTTC. It translates to CATRGMENYGYTF.

The sample holds a few counts of this clonotype. The CDR3 region has the DNA TGTGCCAGCGCCCCGGCCCACACAGATACGCAGTATTTT. Encoded protein: CASAPAHTDTQYF. V is TRBV9 and J is TRBJ2-3, with D unresolved. The CDR3 length is 13 residues. The ends were cut back, 7 bases at V and 2 bases at J, with 11 bases in the middle. The V gene's germline CDR1 is SGDLS and CDR2 YYNGEE.

This clonotype was picked up one time. The CDR3, as DNA: TGTGCCAGCAGCGTAGTTCCTAGCGGGAGACACTACAATGAGCAGTTCTTC. This encodes CASSVVPSGRHYNEQFF. The chain uses TRBV9 and TRBJ2-1; TRBD2 aligns across 10 bases. Germline CDR1 and CDR2: SGDLS and YYNGEE. V lost 0 bases and J lost 3; bases outside the gene matches: 6. This CDR3 is built from 17 residues. The full variable domain, rest sourced from reference TRBV9 and TRBJ2-1, is DSGVTQTPKHLITATGQRVTLRCSPRSGDLSVYWYQQSLDQGLQFLIQYYNGEERAKGNILERFSAQQFPDLHSELNLSSLELGDSALYFCASSVVPSGRHYNEQFFGPGTRLTVL.

The chain recombines TRBV14 with TRBJ2-5; tentative D call: TRBD1 (6 bases). There are 13 residues in the CDR3. Germline CDR1 reads SGHDN; CDR2 reads FVKESK. V gave up 4 bases and J gave up 4 bases, with 10 bases separating them. The chain's CDR3 is CASSPGHGETQYF. The CDR3 bases are TGTGCCAGCAGCCCGGGACATGGAGAGACCCAGTACTTC.

On this clonotype itself: The junction departs from germline at one end; a sequencing error may be responsible. The V call is TRBV7-9, the J call TRBJ2-4; 7 bases are shared with TRBD1. The CDR3 sequence is 15 residues long. Germline V gives CDR1 SEHNR, CDR2 FQNEAQ (reference sequence). CDR3 DNA sequence: TGTGCCAGCAGCCCGAGACAGGGTTTTGGAAACATTCGGTACTTC. It yields the protein CASSPRQGFGNIRYF.

The V and J genes are TRBV30 and TRBJ2-5; D unclear. CDR3 length equals 10 residues. Trimming left V 5 bases short and J 7 bases short, with 8 bases between. Germline values: CDR1 GTSNPN, CDR2 SVGIG (reference sequence). The CDR3 bases are TGTGCCTGGGGAGTAGGGACCCAGTACTTC. Protein: CAWGVGTQYF.

The J gene is TRBJ2-5, the V gene TRBV20-1; weak D call: TRBD2 (5 bases). V lost 0 bases, J lost 2 bases, and 13 bases lay in between. CDR3 length: 15 amino acids. Germline V gives CDR1 DFQATT, CDR2 SNEGSKA (reference sequence). CDR3 sequence (DNA): TGCAGTGCTAGAGATCTCAATTCGGGGCAAGAGACCCAGTACTTC. This codes for CSARDLNSGQETQYF.

The chain is built from TRBV5-6 and TRBJ2-5; maybe TRBD1 (7 bases). V was cut by 1 base and J by 5 bases, with 15 bases left in between. The CDR3 extends over 15 amino acids. Per the germline V gene, CDR1 is SGHDT and CDR2 is YYEEEE. CDR3 in amino acids: CASSLFQGGMETQYF. Written as DNA, the CDR3 is TGTGCCAGCAGCTTGTTCCAGGGGGGTATGGAGACCCAGTACTTC.

The table lists this clonotype with a few counts. The rearrangement joins TRBV20-1 to TRBJ2-7; 7 positions match TRBD2. Looked up from germline, CDR1 is DFQATT and CDR2 is SNEGSKA (reference sequence). CDR3 length: 12 amino acids. J gave up 3 bases and V 3 bases, and 2 bases lay outside the gene matches. For the CDR3, the DNA is TGCAGTGCTAGGGCTAGCGGCTACGAGCAGTACTTC. Translation gives CSARASGYEQYF.

A few counts support this clonotype. The chain is built from TRBV6-1 and TRBJ2-1; 8 bases line up with TRBD2. CDR1 and CDR2 from the germline V gene are MNHNS and SASEGT. The length of the CDR3 is 19 residues. Trimming removed 1 base from V and 5 bases from J; junction bases left unmatched: 16. The CDR3 sequence: CASSEVVKGELTSDNEQFF. The CDR3 nucleotides read TGTGCCAGCAGTGAAGTAGTAAAGGGGGAATTGACTAGCGACAATGAGCAGTTCTTC.

This clonotype was detected only a few times. The rearrangement uses TRBV20-1 and TRBJ2-4; 12 bases line up with TRBD2. The CDR3 has 18 residues. The ends lost 3 bases at V and 0 bases at J; junction bases unmatched: 9. Per germline, CDR1 DFQATT and CDR2 SNEGSKA (reference sequence). CDR3 coding DNA: TGCAGTGCTAGTCTTACTAGCGGGAGGCCCTTAGCCAAAAACATTCAGTACTTC. It codes for CSASLTSGRPLAKNIQYF.

This clonotype has only a few counts. The junction departs from the called germline gene at one end, perhaps through a read error. The chain is built from TRBV7-2 and TRBJ2-3; 9 bases match TRBD2. Germline-derived CDR1 and CDR2 are SGHTA and FQGNSA. This CDR3 has 15 residues. The DNA for the CDR3 is TGTGTCAGCAGCGGGGGGCAGCGGCGCACAGATACGCAGTATTTT. Translation gives CVSSGGQRRTDTQYF.

The chain links TRBV13 to TRBJ2-3, with D perhaps TRBD2 (5 bases). V was clipped by 2 bases and J by 4 bases, with 13 bases between them. The V gene's germline CDR1 is PRHDT and CDR2 FYEKMQ (reference sequence). This CDR3 has 15 residues. The CDR3 protein is CASSLFVGEPDTQYF. DNA for the CDR3: TGTGCCAGCAGCTTATTTGTCGGGGAACCAGATACGCAGTATTTT.

The gene calls are TRBV14 and TRBJ2-2; the D gene is possibly TRBD1 (6 bases). Germline V gene data show CDR1 as SGHDN and CDR2 as FVKESK. This CDR3 is 15 amino acids long. Trimming shortened V by 4 bases and J by 5 bases, and 14 bases separated the two germline ends. CDR3 in amino acids: CASSRYRVWTGELFF. The CDR3 nucleotides read TGTGCCAGCAGCCGTTACAGGGTTTGGACCGGGGAGCTGTTTTTT.

V and J are TRBV11-3 and TRBJ2-5; D is unresolved. This CDR3 contains 15 residues. V lost 1 base to trimming and J lost 4 bases, with 13 bases between them. Germline V gene sequence: CDR1 SGHNT, CDR2 YENEEA. CDR3: CASSLGADPIETQYF. The DNA for the CDR3 is TGTGCCAGCAGCTTAGGGGCCGATCCGATAGAGACCCAGTACTTC.

The V call is TRBV27, the J call TRBJ2-1; TRBD1 matches 8 bases. V shed 3 bases and J 2 bases; nucleotides not matched to a gene: 3. The germline gives CDR1 MNHEY, CDR2 SMNVEV (reference sequence). This CDR3 region has 15 residues. CDR3 nucleotide sequence: TGTGCCAGCAGTTTGTCACAGGGGGCCTACAATGAGCAGTTCTTC. Encoded protein: CASSLSQGAYNEQFF.

J is TRBJ2-5 and V is TRBV7-9, with TRBD1 identical over 7 bases. The J segment lost 4 bases and the V segment lost 2 bases, leaving 10 bases of the junction unmatched. Germline lookup yields CDR1 SEHNR and CDR2 FQNEAQ (reference sequence). The CDR3 sequence is 16 residues long. CDR3 in amino acids: CASSLNEGASAETQYF. Written as DNA, the CDR3 is TGTGCCAGCAGCTTAAATGAGGGGGCAAGTGCAGAGACCCAGTACTTC. Filled out from reference TRBV7-9 and TRBJ2-5, the complete variable domain reads DTGVSQNPRHKITKRGQNVTFRCDPISEHNRLYWYRQTLGQGPEFLTYFQNEAQLEKSRLLSDRFSAERPKGSFSTLEIQRTEQGDSAMYLCASSLNEGASAETQYFGPGTRLLVL.

CDR3 sequence reads: CASSLNGDEQYF. DNA of the CDR3: TGTGCCAGCAGCTTGAATGGGGACGAGCAGTACTTC. This chain uses TRBV7-6 with TRBJ2-7; the D is unclear. The CDR3 extends over 12 amino acids. V shed 3 bases and J shed 5 bases, with 8 bases lying between them. The germline gives CDR1 SGHVS, CDR2 FNYEAQ.

V and J are TRBV3-1 and TRBJ2-5; D is ambiguous. Germline V CDR1 and CDR2: LGHDT, YNNKEL (reference sequence). Trimming pared 7 bases from V and 5 bases from J, leaving 14 bases between. The CDR3 sequence is 13 residues long. CDR3 sequence (DNA): TGTGCCAGCACCTCAAAGGTTGGCGAGACCCAGTACTTC. Protein sequence: CASTSKVGETQYF.

This chain joins TRBV6-5 and TRBJ2-7, with D maybe TRBD2 (7 bases). Per germline, CDR1 MNHEY and CDR2 SVGAGI. This CDR3 is built from 13 residues. Trimming left V 6 bases short and J 5 bases short, with 14 bases between. The CDR3, as DNA: TGTGCCAGCAGGGGGGGGGCCCAACACGAGCAGTACTTC. Encoded protein: CASRGGAQHEQYF.

This rearrangement joins TRBV2 to TRBJ1-5, with 8 bases identical to TRBD1. From germline, CDR1 is SNHLY and CDR2 FYNNEI. The CDR3 covers 17 residues. V lost 4 bases and J lost 2; bases outside the gene matches: 10. The CDR3 sequence: CASSVRQGAGGNQPQHF. As DNA, the CDR3 is TGTGCCAGCAGTGTACGGCAGGGGGCAGGTGGCAATCAGCCCCAGCATTTT.

This clonotype has only a few counts. The genes are TRBV20-1 and TRBJ2-2, with 7 bases lining up with TRBD2. This CDR3 spans 16 amino acids. V gave up 0 bases and J gave up 8 bases; unmatched junction bases: 12. CDR1 and CDR2 (germline): DFQATT, SNEGSKA (reference sequence). CDR3 in amino acids: CSARDFSSGLTGELFF. The CDR3 DNA reads as TGCAGTGCTAGAGATTTTTCTAGCGGCCTCACTGGGGAGCTGTTTTTT.

This clonotype was seen only once. The chain combines TRBV28 with TRBJ1-5; no definite D call. V was shortened by 5 bases and J by 0 bases, with 11 bases between the two germline ends. This CDR3 has 15 residues. Germline CDR1 reads MDHEN; CDR2 reads SYDVKM. The CDR3 DNA sequence: TGTGCCAGCAGTCGCAACAGAGATAGCAATCAGCCCCAGCATTTT. This gives the protein CASSRNRDSNQPQHF.